The clone carrying this TCR beta chain has at least ten counts. This sample was taken from a study of T cells in Graves' hyperthyroidism and ophthalmopathy. Per germline, CDR1 SQVTM and CDR2 ANQGSEA. V shed 4 bases and J shed 5 bases, with 12 bases lying between them. There are 13 residues in the CDR3. The blood sample was taken at first hyperthyroidism diagnosis, before any ophthalmopathy symptoms. RNA transcripts provided the source from which TCR beta CDR3 regions were amplified. An initial round of RT-PCR targeting the TCR CDR3 relied on the HTBI primer set. TCRdb ran MiXCR on the multiplex PCR reads and lists one entry per CDR3 protein. The table has hundreds of thousands of distinct CDR3 sequences, more than 11% seen once; the top ten hold roughly 5.5%.

The sequence came from a woman in her twenties or thirties with Graves' hyperthyroidism that later progressed to Graves' ophthalmopathy. The chain is built from TRBV29-1 and TRBJ2-1; unclear D gene. Specimen: blood. Here the CDR3 reads CSVGRRFDNEQFF. For the CDR3, the DNA is TGCAGCGTTGGTCGACGCTTCGACAATGAGCAGTTCTTC.